The 22 T cell receptor beta chains below come from one sample, sequenced in a study of CD8+CD57+ T cells in acquired aplastic anemia. Profiling that covered TCR beta VDJ and CDR3 relied on genomic DNA as its template. TCRdb fed the reads into MiXCR, producing one record per CDR3 protein. The sample consists of some 42,000 distinct CDR3 sequences, 65% to 70% of them appearing once. The sequenced sample consisted of sorted CD4+, CD8+, or CD8+CD57+ T cells (not recorded which) from PBMCs. Source of these receptors: a human donor in good health, serving as a control.

This clonotype was seen ten or more times. The J gene is TRBJ1-6, the V gene TRBV11-2; no definite D call. Deletions cut 3 bases from V and 7 bases from J, with 10 bases between. This CDR3 contains 14 residues. CDR1 is SGHAT, CDR2 FQNNGV, per germline. The CDR3 DNA reads as TGTGCCAGCAGCTTGGAGATAGTCAATTCACCCCTCCACTTT. This encodes CASSLEIVNSPLHF.

This clonotype occurred once. The chain combines TRBV2 with TRBJ1-1, with 7 bases aligning to TRBD1. The CDR3 sequence is 14 residues long. Germline values: CDR1 SNHLY, CDR2 FYNNEI. Trimming took 3 bases from V and 1 from J; bases not matched to a gene: 2. For the CDR3, the DNA is TGTGCCAGCAGTGATGGGACAGCGAACACTGAAGCTTTCTTT. Residues: CASSDGTANTEAFF.

The chain joins TRBV7-2 to TRBJ2-5; the match to TRBD1 covers 8 bases. In germline, CDR1 is SGHTA, CDR2 FQGNSA. This CDR3 is built from 14 residues. With 6 bases clipped from V and 0 bases from J, the junction kept 3 bases outside the gene matches. CDR3 residues: CASSRTGYQETQYF. CDR3 DNA sequence: TGTGCCAGCAGTCGGACAGGGTACCAAGAGACCCAGTACTTC.

This clonotype was observed many times. V gene TRBV2 combines with J gene TRBJ2-5; 9 bases map to TRBD1. Germline lookup yields CDR1 SNHLY and CDR2 FYNNEI. The CDR3 sequence is 17 residues long. V shed 0 bases, J shed 5 bases, and the junction held 10 bases outside the gene matches. CDR3 DNA sequence: TGTGCCAGCAGTGAAGCAGACAGGGGGGTCACCAGGGAGACCCAGTACTTC. Residues: CASSEADRGVTRETQYF.

By proportion, this clonotype is medium-sized. This sequence joins TRBV10-3 and TRBJ2-1; the match to TRBD2 covers 9 bases. Germline-derived CDR1 and CDR2 are ENHRY and SYGVKD. CDR3 length equals 15 residues. V gave up 9 bases and J gave up 2 bases; unmatched junction bases: 8. CDR3 in DNA: TGTGCCATTGGGGGCAGCGGGGGGACCTACAATGAGCAGTTCTTC. It encodes CAIGGSGGTYNEQFF.

This clonotype came up many times. This chain joins TRBV28 and TRBJ1-2; TRBD1 agrees at 9 bases. Germline loops: CDR1 MDHEN, CDR2 SYDVKM. The CDR3 totals 13 residues. With V trimmed by 7 bases and J by 4 bases, 4 bases remained unmatched. CDR3 DNA sequence: TGTGCCAGCACAAAACAGGGGGCCTATGGCTACACCTTC. Protein product: CASTKQGAYGYTF.

The CDR3, as DNA: TGTGCCAGCAGGGACCTAGCGTACGAGCAGTACTTC. Residues: CASRDLAYEQYF. The rearrangement uses TRBV2 and TRBJ2-7; D is possibly TRBD2 (6 bases). CDR1 SNHLY and CDR2 FYNNEI come from the germline V gene. V lost 6 bases and J 4 bases, leaving 10 bases between the germline ends. The CDR3 totals 12 residues. The entire variable domain, with the rest obtained from reference TRBV2 and TRBJ2-7, is as follows: EPEVTQTPSHQVTQMGQEVILRCVPISNHLYFYWYRQILGQKVEFLVSFYNNEISEKSEIFDDQFSVERPDGSNFTLKIRSTKLEDSAMYFCASRDLAYEQYFGPGTRLTVT.

The chain uses TRBV15 and TRBJ1-1; 7 bases align to TRBD1. Trimming cost V 5 bases and J 7 bases; bases outside gene matches: 4. The germline gives CDR1 LNHNV, CDR2 YYDKDF (reference sequence). The CDR3 is made up of 12 amino acids. Here the CDR3 reads CATSPRDSEAFF. In DNA, the CDR3 is TGTGCCACCAGCCCCCGGGACAGTGAAGCTTTCTTT. Supplemented by reference TRBV15 and TRBJ1-1, the full variable domain reads DAMVIQNPRYQVTQFGKPVTLSCSQTLNHNVMYWYQQKSSQAPKLLFHYYDKDFNNEADTPDNFQSRRPNTSFCFLDIRSPGLGDTAMYLCATSPRDSEAFFGQGTRLTVV.

The chain recombines TRBV24-1 with TRBJ1-5; D is ambiguous. The V end lost 9 bases, the J end lost 1 base, and 18 bases lay between the germline ends. Germline V gives CDR1 KGHDR, CDR2 SFDVKD. CDR3 length: 16 amino acids. CDR3 sequence reads: CATPDQRTVSNQPQHF. DNA for the CDR3: TGTGCCACCCCCGACCAGCGGACGGTAAGCAATCAGCCCCAGCATTTT.

This clonotype was seen at least ten times. The CDR3 DNA reads as TGTGCCTGGAGTGTAAGGGGACTTTCTGGCTACACCTTC. Protein product: CAWSVRGLSGYTF. The chain couples TRBV30 to TRBJ1-2; tentatively, D is TRBD1 (5 bases). Germline V CDR1 and CDR2: GTSNPN, SVGIG (reference sequence). Trimming stripped 0 bases from V and 7 bases from J, with 12 bases between. The CDR3 is 13 amino acids.

This clonotype is classed as medium-sized. V usage is TRBV29-1 and J usage is TRBJ1-2; tentatively, D is TRBD1 (6 bases). Germline V CDR1 and CDR2: SQVTM, ANQGSEA. The length of the CDR3 is 12 residues. Between the trimmed V and J ends, which lost 6 bases and 2 bases, there was a span of 10 bases. The CDR3 loop is CSVLRGNYGYTF. DNA of the CDR3: TGCAGCGTGTTGAGGGGGAACTATGGCTACACCTTC.

CDR3 nucleotide sequence: TGCAGCGTCGGACAGGGGGCACGGTATGGCTACACCTTC. Protein: CSVGQGARYGYTF. The chain couples TRBV29-1 to TRBJ1-2; 11 positions agree with TRBD1. With V trimmed by 6 bases and J by 5 bases, 5 bases remained unmatched. Germline V gene data show CDR1 as SQVTM and CDR2 as ANQGSEA. The CDR3 loop spans 13 amino acids.

This clonotype was counted between two and nine times. A read error may explain this, as a much larger clone is one base away. The chain carries TRBV4-2 and TRBJ2-3; 8 bases match TRBD2. Germline V gives CDR1 LGHNA, CDR2 YNFKEQ. The CDR3 spans 19 residues. Trimming took 0 bases from V and 2 from J; bases not matched to a gene: 13. The CDR3 loop is CASSQDRPAGEFHTDTQYF. The CDR3 nucleotides read TGTGCCAGCAGCCAAGATAGACCAGCGGGGGAGTTTCACACAGATACGCAGTATTTT.

This clonotype was observed a single time. V usage is TRBV9 and J usage is TRBJ2-1; D ambiguous. The V and J ends lost 0 bases and 0 bases respectively, with 7 bases between them. Germline V gene sequence: CDR1 SGDLS, CDR2 YYNGEE. The CDR3 sequence is 15 residues long. The CDR3 loop is CASSVVAISYNEQFF. The CDR3 DNA is TGTGCCAGCAGCGTAGTTGCGATCTCCTACAATGAGCAGTTCTTC.

This clonotype has a count of ten or more. A much larger clone lies one base from this, so it may be a read error. The rearrangement links TRBV12-3 or TRBV12-4 to TRBJ1-2; TRBD1 is a possible D gene (5 bases). CDR3 size: 15 residues. The CDR3: CASSLGGSSAYGHTF. The CDR3 coding sequence is TGTGCCAGCAGTTTAGGGGGGAGTTCGGCCTATGGCCACACCTTC.

The table lists this clonotype with a few counts. The DNA of the CDR3 is TGTGCCACTCCGCAGGGTCCCGGACAAGAGACCCAGTACTTC. The encoded protein is CATPQGPGQETQYF. The chain uses TRBV24-1 and TRBJ2-5, with D possibly TRBD1 on 5 matching bases. CDR1 is KGHDR and CDR2 is SFDVKD in the germline V gene. The CDR3 extends over 14 amino acids. Between the trimmed V and J ends, which lost 10 bases and 2 bases, there was a span of 16 bases.

V gene TRBV28 combines with J gene TRBJ2-7; no definite D call. This CDR3 has 16 amino acids. Per germline, CDR1 MDHEN and CDR2 SYDVKM. The V end lost 4 bases, the J end lost 0 bases, and 16 bases lay between the germline ends. The CDR3 is CASSSPRAAISYEQYF. CDR3 sequence (DNA): TGTGCCAGCAGTTCTCCCCGCGCAGCGATCTCCTACGAGCAGTACTTC.

The chain is built from TRBV19 and TRBJ1-6; D is unresolved. Germline V gene data show CDR1 as LNHDA and CDR2 as SQIVND (reference sequence). V was trimmed by 7 bases and J by 10 bases, leaving 17 bases between them. CDR3 size: 14 residues. CDR3 protein: CASTFDGPNSPLHF. The CDR3 bases are TGTGCCAGTACCTTTGACGGTCCTAACTCACCCCTCCACTTT.

As to this clonotype: It is likely a read error, because the conserved phenylalanine at the end of the CDR3 is missing. The chain carries TRBV29-1 and TRBJ2-2, with D perhaps TRBD1 (6 bases). Per the germline V gene, CDR1 is SQVTM and CDR2 is ANQGSEA. CDR3 size: 12 residues. The CDR3 DNA reads TGCAGCTCCAATGGGGGCACCTGGGAGCTGTTTCTT. Translation gives CSSNGGTWELFL.

This chain joins TRBV24-1 and TRBJ2-1, with 12 positions matching TRBD2. V lost 7 bases, J lost 4 bases, and 10 bases stayed unmatched. The CDR3 extends over 17 amino acids. Germline values: CDR1 KGHDR, CDR2 SFDVKD. CDR3 DNA: TGTGCCACCAGGATGCTAGCGGGGGGGCCAATATACAATGAGCAGTTCTTC. This codes for CATRMLAGGPIYNEQFF.

The chain carries TRBV11-2 and TRBJ2-3, with D possibly being TRBD1 or TRBD2 (6 bases each). Germline V lookup: CDR1 SGHAT, CDR2 FQNNGV. This CDR3 has 15 residues. Deletions cut 2 bases from V and 2 bases from J, with 11 bases between. CDR3 residues: CASSLIRGDTDTQYF. For the CDR3, the DNA is TGTGCCAGCAGCTTAATTAGGGGGGACACAGATACGCAGTATTTT.

The CDR3 reads CASSESRRGGEQYF. DNA of the CDR3: TGCGCCAGCAGTGAGTCGAGAAGGGGGGGCGAGCAGTACTTC. The genes are TRBV10-1 and TRBJ2-7; TRBD2 is a possible D gene (7 bases). V shed 0 bases and J shed 6 bases, with 12 bases lying between them. Germline V gene data show CDR1 as WNHNN and CDR2 as SYGVQD (reference sequence). This CDR3 spans 14 amino acids.